The 18 T cell receptor beta chains below were found in one sample sequenced in a study of regulatory T cells in long-lasting Graves disease. The time point was: newly diagnosed GD, antithyroid drugs for less than 3 months. Construction of the TCR library relied on RNA isolated from PBMCs. With iRepertoire HTBI primers and Arm-PCR of CDR3 regions, TCR beta libraries were built. TCRdb re-derived calls from the multiplex PCR reads in MiXCR, one entry per CDR3 protein. Here the sample spans some 490,000 distinct CDR3 sequences, about 11% being singletons. The data also belong to a second study, concerning T cells in Graves' hyperthyroidism and ophthalmopathy.

This specimen was peripheral blood mononuclear cells (PBMCs), taken at new diagnosis, from a patient treated with antithyroid drugs. All receptors derive from a woman younger than 45 with Graves disease.

This clonotype was seen only a few times. V is TRBV7-2 and J is TRBJ2-3; TRBD2 matches 9 bases. The V and J ends lost 2 bases and 4 bases, in that order; junction bases with no gene match: 7. CDR3 size: 16 residues. The germline CDR1 and CDR2 sequences are SGHTA and FQGNSA. CDR3 nucleotides: TGTGCCAGCAGCTTAAGGGTAGCGGGAGCGCCAGATACGCAGTATTTT. It yields the protein CASSLRVAGAPDTQYF.

The sample holds many counts of this clonotype. The V call is TRBV27, the J call TRBJ1-4; D gene ambiguous. Between the trimmed V and J ends, which lost 2 bases and 2 bases, there was a span of 15 bases. Germline V gives CDR1 MNHEY, CDR2 SMNVEV (reference sequence). The CDR3 consists of 17 residues. The CDR3 protein is CASSLRPRRATNEKLFF. CDR3 sequence (DNA): TGTGCCAGCAGTTTACGTCCCAGGCGGGCGACTAATGAAAAACTGTTTTTT.

This clonotype was counted many times. The chain uses TRBV2 and TRBJ2-1; 9 bases are shared with TRBD2. V lost 8 bases to trimming and J lost 3 bases; unmatched junction nucleotides: 8. The germline V gene has CDR1 SNHLY and CDR2 FYNNEI. CDR3 size: 15 residues. The DNA of the CDR3 is TGTGCCAGCGGGCGGGAGGGCCCGTTCTACAATGAGCAGTTCTTC. Translation: CASGREGPFYNEQFF.

This clonotype has at least ten counts. The genes are TRBV20-1 and TRBJ2-3; TRBD2 matches 8 bases. The CDR3 is 12 residues long. Germline V gives CDR1 DFQATT, CDR2 SNEGSKA (reference sequence). V was clipped by 3 bases and J by 5 bases; unmatched bases: 1. CDR3 nucleotides: TGCAGTGCTAGGGCGGGGGGAGATACGCAGTATTTT. It yields the protein CSARAGGDTQYF.

This clonotype was counted between two and nine times. The J gene is TRBJ1-2, the V gene TRBV7-9; unclear D gene. The CDR3 totals 12 residues. Germline values: CDR1 SEHNR, CDR2 FQNEAQ (reference sequence). The V end lost 5 bases, the J end lost 8 bases, and 12 bases lay between the germline ends. The CDR3 coding sequence is TGTGCCAGCAGCCTTGAAATTCGGGGCTACACCTTC. The encoded protein is CASSLEIRGYTF.

The rearrangement joins TRBV6-1 to TRBJ1-3, with D perhaps matching TRBD1 (6 bases). The length of the CDR3 is 16 residues. Germline lookup yields CDR1 MNHNS and CDR2 SASEGT. Trimming took off 5 bases at V and 0 bases at J, with 14 bases between the two ends. Here the CDR3 DNA reads TGTGCCAGCAGTCCCGGGACAAGCTACTCTGGAAACACCATATATTTT. The encoded protein is CASSPGTSYSGNTIYF.

This clonotype was seen repeatedly, ten times or more. This chain connects TRBV20-1 to TRBJ2-7; tentatively, D is TRBD2 (6 bases). Trimming removed 0 bases from V and 5 bases from J, with 14 bases in between. The V gene's germline CDR1 is DFQATT and CDR2 SNEGSKA (reference sequence). This CDR3 comprises 14 residues. The CDR3 sequence: CSARDGVTSDEQYF. The CDR3 nucleotides are TGCAGTGCTAGAGATGGGGTGACTAGTGACGAGCAGTACTTC.

This clonotype was detected ten times or more. V and J are TRBV28 and TRBJ2-7, with D perhaps TRBD1 (6 bases). Germline values: CDR1 MDHEN, CDR2 SYDVKM. The V end lost 8 bases, the J end lost 2 bases, and 13 bases lay between the germline ends. CDR3 length: 13 amino acids. The CDR3 reads CASQTGGTYEQYF. The CDR3 nucleotides are TGTGCCAGCCAGACAGGCGGAACCTACGAGCAGTACTTC.

The table lists this clonotype with a few counts. This chain uses TRBV7-9 with TRBJ2-2; 12 bases align to TRBD2. The CDR3 has 19 amino acids. Trimming removed 7 bases from V and 7 bases from J; junction bases left unmatched: 19. Germline V lookup: CDR1 SEHNR, CDR2 FQNEAQ (reference sequence). CDR3 nucleotide sequence: TGTGCCAGCATCGGACGGGGACTAGCGGGTCTTGGGTCCAACGGGGAGCTGTTTTTT. Translated, it gives CASIGRGLAGLGSNGELFF.

The chain employs TRBV5-1 and TRBJ2-4; a possible D gene is TRBD2 (8 bases). The germline V gene has CDR1 SGHRS and CDR2 YFSETQ. V was shortened by 1 base and J by 6 bases, with 17 bases between the two germline ends. The CDR3 length is 16 residues. The CDR3 bases are TGCGCCAGCAGCTTGACTAGCGGACAGGCGCCAAACATTCAGTACTTC. Translated: CASSLTSGQAPNIQYF.

This clonotype appeared many times. The V gene is TRBV11-2, the J gene TRBJ1-5; TRBD1 might be the D (6 bases). V shed 0 bases and J shed 3 bases, with 12 bases lying between them. Germline lookup yields CDR1 SGHAT and CDR2 FQNNGV. This CDR3 comprises 16 residues. CDR3: CASSLDGRGNNQPQHF. CDR3 sequence (DNA): TGTGCCAGCAGCTTAGATGGCAGGGGAAACAATCAGCCCCAGCATTTT.

This clonotype was recorded at least ten times. The chain links TRBV6-2 or TRBV6-3 to TRBJ2-7, with 11 bases that match TRBD2. Trimming at V came to 8 bases and at J to 3 bases, leaving 9 bases not matched to a gene. CDR1 and CDR2 (germline): MNHEY, SVGEGT. This CDR3 contains 15 residues. This chain's CDR3 is CASDGLAGFLYEQYF. Here the CDR3 DNA reads TGTGCCAGCGACGGACTAGCGGGTTTCCTCTACGAGCAGTACTTC.

The chain employs TRBV6-1 and TRBJ2-7; 8 nucleotides agree with TRBD1. CDR1 is MNHNS, CDR2 SASEGT, per germline. The CDR3 has 15 amino acids. V was clipped by 5 bases and J by 5 bases; unmatched bases: 11. CDR3 sequence reads: CASSQLRTGSDEQYF. The CDR3 nucleotides read TGTGCCAGCAGTCAACTTAGGACAGGGAGCGACGAGCAGTACTTC.

The chain joins TRBV6-5 to TRBJ1-3, with TRBD1 as a possible D gene (5 bases). Germline V lookup: CDR1 MNHEY, CDR2 SVGAGI. This CDR3 spans 16 amino acids. V gave up 0 bases and J gave up 2 bases, with 11 bases separating them. The CDR3 coding sequence is TGTGCCAGCAGTTACTCGTCAGGGTACCCTGGAAACACCATATATTTT. Translation gives CASSYSSGYPGNTIYF.

As concerns this clonotype: In this CDR3 the conserved last residue, phenylalanine or tryptophan, is missing, so a read error is likely. This chain links TRBV9 with TRBJ2-3; D may be TRBD2 (6 bases). CDR1 and CDR2 from the germline V gene are SGDLS and YYNGEE. The CDR3 runs 15 residues. Deletions cut 4 bases from V and 3 bases from J, with 15 bases between. Here the CDR3 DNA reads TGTGCCAGCAGCCCGGGGGAGTGGAAGACAGATACGCAGTATTCT. This gives the protein CASSPGEWKTDTQYS.

With respect to this clonotype: This may arise from a read error, as a much more abundant clone is one base away. The V gene is TRBV9, the J gene TRBJ2-6, with a tentative D call TRBD1 (5 bases). The germline CDR1 and CDR2 sequences are SGDLS and YYNGEE. The CDR3 runs to 15 residues. The CDR3 loop is CASSVGRSGANALTF. Here the CDR3 DNA reads TGTGCCAGCAGCGTAGGGAGATCTGGGGCCAACGCCCTGACTTTC.

This rearrangement joins TRBV5-4 to TRBJ2-3, with TRBD2 matching 7 bases. V shed 5 bases and J 10 bases; nucleotides not matched to a gene: 7. In germline, CDR1 is SGHNT, CDR2 YYREEE (reference sequence). CDR3 length: 12 amino acids. CDR3 bases: TGTGCCAGCAGGCTAGCGGATACATCGCAGTATTTT. Translated: CASRLADTSQYF. Complete variable domain (other parts from reference TRBV5-4 and TRBJ2-3): ETGVTQSPTHLIKTRGQQVTLRCSSQSGHNTVSWYQQALGQGPQFIFQYYREEENGRGNFPPRFSGLQFPNYSSELNVNALELDDSALYLCASRLADTSQYFGPGTRLTVL.

There are many counts of this clonotype. J is TRBJ2-2 and V is TRBV7-9; the D is unclear. Between the trimmed V and J ends, which lost 2 bases and 3 bases, there was a span of 7 bases. CDR3 size: 14 residues. Germline CDR1 is SEHNR and CDR2 is FQNEAQ (reference sequence). In DNA form, the CDR3 reads TGTGCCAGCAGCTTAAGGTCGGACACCGGGGAGCTGTTTTTT. Encoded protein: CASSLRSDTGELFF.